This is a list of T cell receptor beta chains from one sample in a study of CD8+CD57+ T cells in acquired aplastic anemia. In TCRdb, the reads were re-called with MiXCR into one record per CDR3 protein. The sample lists 150,000 or so distinct CDR3 sequences; about 54% were seen once. Sequencing input: sorted CD4+, CD8+, or CD8+CD57+ T cells (not recorded which) from PBMCs. These receptors all come from a human donor with aplastic anemia. CDR3s include the opening cysteine and the closing phenylalanine or tryptophan. The order of the fields is clone size, CDR3 length, V gene, J gene, CDR3 protein. Not all rows give a size; the values are once, few, many and, for expanded clones, a class.

many	13	TRBV12-3/TRBV12-4	TRBJ1-1	CASSDGGDTEAFF
-	14	TRBV10-3	TRBJ2-1	CAISEWGQYNEQFF
many	15	TRBV6-1	TRBJ2-5	CASSEDGGPEETQYF
few	16	TRBV18	TRBJ2-4	CASSPPPGANKNIQYF
-	13	TRBV19	TRBJ2-2	CASIGTSGLELFF
few	14	TRBV4-3	TRBJ1-1	CASSQTGHRLEAFF
-	15	TRBV25-1	TRBJ1-4	CASSESFRTAEKLFF
once	13	TRBV18	TRBJ2-3	CASSPGVSDTQYF
few	18	TRBV10-3	TRBJ1-3	CAISPGQGLKTDGNTIYF
many	15	TRBV29-1	TRBJ1-2	CSVELRGGGRYGYTF
-	13	TRBV2	TRBJ1-1	CASSRDRGAEAFF
-	14	TRBV2	TRBJ1-2	CASSTGQAIYGYTF
-	15	TRBV2	TRBJ2-2	CASTKGGANTGELFF
few	13	TRBV10-1	TRBJ2-1	CASSEAQYNEQFF
many	12	TRBV5-4	TRBJ2-2	CASMSPSGELFF
-	12	TRBV9	TRBJ1-5	CASSGLNQPQHF